Reported below is one TCR beta chain. The antigen remains undetermined. Sequenced with the Oncomine TCR Beta short-read assay was DNA taken from cultured CD4+ T cells. From the PCR reads, TCRdb called clonotypes with MiXCR, one entry per CDR3 protein. The data show approximately 24,000 distinct CDR3 sequences, with 42% seen just once and 4.1% held by the top ten. These data originate in a study of vaccination and CD4 T cells after COVID-19. Overall study: The convalescents comprised six males and four females, two of them Hispanic. Typically, post-vaccine samples were obtained a median 72 days after dose two, within a range of 14 to 241. Overlapping peptides covering the spike proteins of SARS-CoV-2, HCoV-NL63, HCoV-OC43 and HCoV-229E were added to stimulate cells. Cultures designated as controls were supplied with a CEFX pool, an HIV-1 Nef pool, or no peptide.

This CDR3 region has 15 residues. Trimming shortened V by 2 bases and J by 2 bases, and 13 bases separated the two germline ends. Germline V gives CDR1 SGHNT, CDR2 YYREEE (reference sequence). Regarding time point: late sampling 161 to 241 days after vaccination in a few convalescent patients. As for treatment: roughly ten-day PBMC culture with coronavirus spike peptide pools or control peptides (ViraFEST assay). The chain has TRBV5-4 and TRBJ1-2; D is ambiguous. Sequences were derived from CD4+ T cells from blood, cultured in vitro, sampled about 7 months after SARS-CoV-2 vaccination. This clonotype was obtained from a human donor who had recovered from COVID-19. CDR3: CASSLTLGSNYGYTF. The CDR3 coding sequence is TGTGCCAGCAGCTTAACCCTAGGGTCAAACTATGGCTACACCTTC.